These T cell receptor beta chains were read from a single sample in a study of blood T cell repertoires in COVID-19. Clones were read by immunoSEQ multiplex PCR, and TCRdb kept only the in-frame ones, dropping some. This table has roughly 430,000 clones, around 90% appearing once. Sequencing used PBMCs or T cells enriched from blood (not recorded which). These receptors were obtained from a woman aged 40 to 49 with acute COVID-19. Both conserved end residues are part of each CDR3. D genes are given only for firm matches. Some rows mark clone size as missing; the rest say once, few, many or name a class of expanded clone.

j_gene | v_gene | abundance | d_gene | CDR3aa | CDR3nt
TRBJ1-2 | TRBV5-4 | . | . | CASSLGPAGAYGYTF | TGTGCCAGCAGCTTGGGCCCCGCAGGGGCCTATGGCTACACCTTC
TRBJ2-7 | TRBV27 | . | . | CASSFGPERYEQYF | TGTGCCAGCAGTTTCGGCCCGGAGCGGTACGAGCAGTACTTC
TRBJ1-2 | TRBV30 | once | TRBD1 | CAWSGTGYGYTF | TGTGCCTGGTCCGGGACAGGGTACGGCTACACCTTC
TRBJ1-1 | TRBV7-6 | . | . | CASRHRPTGNTEAFF | TGTGCCAGCAGACACCGCCCGACAGGGAACACTGAAGCTTTCTTT
TRBJ1-2 | TRBV15 | . | . | CATSRVRRQNYGYTF | TGTGCCACCAGCAGAGTCAGACGACAGAACTATGGCTACACCTTC
TRBJ2-7 | TRBV7-9 | . | TRBD2 | CASSIPGLTYEQYF | TGTGCCAGCAGCATCCCGGGACTAACCTACGAGCAGTACTTC
TRBJ1-1 | TRBV20-1 | once | . | CSASSLLGTEAFF | TGCAGTGCTAGTTCCCTCCTAGGCACTGAAGCTTTCTTT
TRBJ1-5 | TRBV2 | . | TRBD1 | CASTPRDRGLGQPQHF | TGTGCCAGCACCCCTCGGGACAGGGGTTTAGGGCAGCCCCAGCATTTT
TRBJ2-7 | TRBV6-1 | few | . | CASSEYRAHEQYF | TGTGCCAGCAGTGAGTACAGGGCTCACGAGCAGTACTTC
TRBJ1-3 | TRBV25-1 | . | TRBD1 | CASSNTGGVGNTIYF | TGTGCCAGCAGTAACACAGGGGGGGTTGGAAACACCATATATTTT
TRBJ1-2 | TRBV15 | . | TRBD1 | CATSRDWGQGGGYTF | TGTGCCACCAGCAGAGATTGGGGACAGGGTGGGGGCTACACCTTC
TRBJ1-3 | TRBV6-5 | . | . | CASNPGGPGNTIYF | TGTGCCAGCAACCCAGGAGGGCCTGGAAACACCATATATTTT
TRBJ1-1 | TRBV5-4 | . | . | CASSLAGMEDTEAFF | TGTGCCAGCAGCTTGGCCGGGATGGAGGACACTGAAGCTTTCTTT
TRBJ1-2 | TRBV2 | once | . | CASSEGTDLYGYTF | TGTGCCAGCAGTGAAGGTACAGACCTTTATGGCTACACCTTC
TRBJ1-2 | TRBV2 | . | . | CASSVRGYGYTF | TGTGCCAGCAGTGTGCGAGGGTATGGCTACACCTTC
TRBJ1-1 | TRBV11-2 | . | . | CASSRAGVNTEAFF | TGTGCCAGCAGTCGGGCAGGGGTTAACACTGAAGCTTTCTTT
TRBJ1-1 | TRBV19 | . | TRBD1 | CASSMGQQNTEAFF | TGTGCCAGTAGTATGGGACAGCAGAACACTGAAGCTTTCTTT
TRBJ2-5 | TRBV7-9 | once | . | CASSPPAGNRRETQYF | TGTGCCAGCAGCCCTCCAGCAGGTAATCGGCGAGAGACCCAGTACTTC
TRBJ1-1 | TRBV11-2 | . | . | CASSSSLNTEAFF | TGTGCCAGCAGTTCGAGTTTGAACACTGAAGCTTTCTTT
TRBJ2-7 | TRBV11-2 | . | . | CASSVGAIGSYEQYF | TGTGCCAGCAGCGTGGGGGCAATTGGATCCTACGAGCAGTACTTC
TRBJ2-3 | TRBV10-1 | . | TRBD2 | CASSEGLAGGGSTDTQYF | TGCGCCAGCAGTGAGGGACTAGCGGGGGGAGGTAGCACAGATACGCAGTATTTT
TRBJ2-1 | TRBV12-3/TRBV12-4 | . | . | CASRRDSYNEQFF | TGTGCCAGCAGACGTGACAGCTACAATGAGCAGTTCTTC
TRBJ1-2 | TRBV27 | . | . | CASSFWPGEGYTF | TGTGCCAGCAGTTTTTGGCCAGGGGAAGGCTACACCTTC
TRBJ1-4 | TRBV3-1/TRBV3-2 | few | TRBD1 | CASSRGDRGHSEKLFF | TGTGCCAGCAGCCGGGGGGACAGGGGGCATAGTGAAAAACTGTTTTTT
TRBJ1-5 | TRBV30 | . | . | CAWSAGSNQPQHF | TGTGCCTGGAGCGCCGGTAGCAATCAGCCCCAGCATTTT
TRBJ2-3 | TRBV9 | . | TRBD2 | CASSPGTSGGYTTDTQYF | TGTGCCAGCAGCCCCGGGACTAGCGGGGGGTATACAACAGATACGCAGTATTTT
TRBJ1-5 | TRBV7-9 | . | . | CASSPLPGEGGNQPQHF | TGTGCCAGCAGCCCTCTCCCCGGGGAAGGTGGTAATCAGCCCCAGCATTTT
TRBJ1-2 | TRBV10-1 | . | TRBD1 | CASSPRGDSNYGYTF | TGCGCCAGCAGCCCCAGGGGGGACAGTAACTATGGCTACACCTTC